This T cell receptor (beta chain) was sequenced for a study of molecular identifiers for immune sequencing clone quantification. Study summary: Naive CD8 cell RNA, from roughly 20,000 or 100,000 cells, was split five ways in replicates, with four sequenced.

This clonotype has ten or more counts. The germline gene is not matched at one end of the junction; a read error may be the cause. Each CDR3 protein is one row after TCRdb ran MiXCR on the PCR reads. The sample shows around 470,000 distinct CDR3 sequences, about 26% of them seen only once. CDR3 length: 10 residues. Germline lookup yields CDR1 MNHNY and CDR2 SVGAGI (reference sequence). Source material: naive CD8+ T cells from blood, with Jurkat cell RNA spiked in. Subset reported: FACS-sorted CD8+CD4-CCR7+CD45RA+ naive T cells. The source is a human donor in good health. Some libraries in this study had Jurkat cell RNA spiked in. The V and J genes are TRBV6-6 and TRBJ1-2, with unresolved D. The CDR3 spells CATSYNGYTF. For the CDR3, the DNA is TGTGCCACCAGTTATAACGGCTACACCTTC.